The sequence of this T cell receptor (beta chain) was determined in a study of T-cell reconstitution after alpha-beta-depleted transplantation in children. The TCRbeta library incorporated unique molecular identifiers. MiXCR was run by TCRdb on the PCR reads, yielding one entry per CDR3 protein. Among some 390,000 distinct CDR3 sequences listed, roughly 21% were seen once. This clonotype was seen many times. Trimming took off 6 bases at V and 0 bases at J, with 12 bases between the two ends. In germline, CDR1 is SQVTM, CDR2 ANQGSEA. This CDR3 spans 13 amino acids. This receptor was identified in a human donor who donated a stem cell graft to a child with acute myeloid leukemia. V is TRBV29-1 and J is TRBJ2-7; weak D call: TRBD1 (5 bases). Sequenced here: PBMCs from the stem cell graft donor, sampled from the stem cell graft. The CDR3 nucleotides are TGCAGCGTCGCGACAGTAGCCTCCTACGAGCAGTACTTC. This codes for CSVATVASYEQYF.